These 28 T cell receptor beta chains originate from one sample sequenced in a study of blood T cell repertoires in COVID-19. Only in-frame clones appear in the TCRdb table, and some are missing; sequencing was by immunoSEQ multiplex PCR. This sample has fewer than 20,000 clones, with roughly 85% found just once. Sequencing was done on a sample of peripheral blood. The receptors shown here come from a human donor in a cohort sampled during active COVID-19.

The table lists this clone with a count of one. The chain uses TRBV6-5 and TRBJ2-3; 13 bases fit TRBD2. J was trimmed by 1 base and V by 7 bases; bases with no gene match: 2. Germline V gene lookup returns CDR1 MNHEY and CDR2 SVGAGI. The CDR3 is 15 residues long. This CDR3 is CASIGLAGGTDTQYF. Written as DNA, the CDR3 is TGTGCCAGCATTGGACTAGCGGGAGGCACAGATACGCAGTATTTT.

The rearrangement uses TRBV18 and TRBJ1-1; 7 bases line up with TRBD1. V lost 3 bases, J lost 11 bases, and 15 bases stayed unmatched. Germline CDR1 is KGHSH and CDR2 is LQKENI. This CDR3 has 15 amino acids. The CDR3 DNA sequence: TGTGCCAGCTCACCCCCTTCCTCGACAGGGCTGGAGGCTTTCTTT. Its protein is CASSPPSSTGLEAFF.

The chain carries TRBV3-1 (or the pseudogene TRBV3-2) and TRBJ2-2, with 7 bases fitting TRBD1. The junction had 9 bases not matched to a gene; V was cut back by 4 bases and J by 4 bases. CDR1 and CDR2 from the germline V gene are LGHDT and YNNKEL (reference sequence). CDR3 length: 16 residues. CDR3 sequence: CASSLPPGGSTGELFF. The CDR3, as DNA: TGTGCCAGCAGCCTCCCCCCAGGGGGTTCCACCGGGGAGCTGTTTTTT.

This rearrangement joins TRBV28 to TRBJ1-5, with unresolved D. V was trimmed by 5 bases and J by 4 bases, leaving 3 bases between them. The CDR3 loop spans 11 amino acids. Germline V gene lookup returns CDR1 MDHEN and CDR2 SYDVKM. For the CDR3, the DNA is TGTGCCAGCAGTCTAAATCAGCCCCAGCATTTT. It specifies CASSLNQPQHF.

V gene TRBV7-9 combines with J gene TRBJ1-5; D unresolved. The CDR3 contains 12 residues. V was trimmed by 6 bases and J by 5 bases, leaving 8 bases between them. The V gene's germline CDR1 is SEHNR and CDR2 FQNEAQ (reference sequence). The CDR3 nucleotides read TGTGCCAGCAGTCAGGATGATCAGCCCCAGCATTTT. Amino acid sequence: CASSQDDQPQHF.

The chain is built from TRBV7-8 and TRBJ1-2; D remains unclear. The germline CDR1 and CDR2 sequences are SGHVS and FQNEAQ. The CDR3 contains 15 residues. V was pared by 0 bases and J by 8 bases, with 16 bases between. The CDR3 nucleotides are TGTGCCAGCAGCTTAGCAGACGAGGGCGAGGGCGGCTACACCTTC. Translating it yields CASSLADEGEGGYTF.

The rearrangement uses TRBV5-4 and TRBJ1-2; TRBD1 matches 8 bases. This CDR3 is 14 amino acids long. J gave up 3 bases and V 4 bases, and 5 bases lay outside the gene matches. Germline V gene lookup returns CDR1 SGHNT and CDR2 YYREEE (reference sequence). The CDR3 here is CASSGGQGDYGYTF. CDR3 nucleotides: TGTGCCAGCAGCGGAGGACAGGGCGACTATGGCTACACCTTC.

CDR3 sequence reads: CASSPAPGYEQYF. In DNA, the CDR3 is TGCGCCAGCAGCCCTGCACCGGGCTACGAGCAGTACTTC. The rearrangement uses TRBV4-3 and TRBJ2-7; D gene uncertain. CDR1 and CDR2 (germline): LGHNA, YSLEER. Trimming removed 4 bases at V and 3 bases at J, with 10 bases between. The CDR3 has 13 amino acids.

This chain uses TRBV2 with TRBJ1-2; D perhaps matches TRBD1 (6 bases). CDR3 length: 12 amino acids. Trimming took off 2 bases at V and 11 bases at J, with 12 bases between the two ends. Germline loops: CDR1 SNHLY, CDR2 FYNNEI. CDR3 coding DNA: TGTGCCAGCAGTGAAAACCAGCAGGGGTACACCTTC. Its translation: CASSENQQGYTF.

CDR3 amino acids: CSAPRGGLAFF. The CDR3 bases are TGCAGTGCCCCCCGAGGAGGTTTGGCTTTCTTT. V gene TRBV20-1 combines with J gene TRBJ1-1; no clear D. The V gene lost 6 bases and the J gene lost 11 bases, with 16 bases spanning the gap. The germline gives CDR1 DFQATT, CDR2 SNEGSKA (reference sequence). The CDR3 has 11 amino acids.

This chain connects TRBV5-4 to TRBJ2-5, with a weak D call TRBD1 (6 bases). Trimming removed 0 bases from V and 2 bases from J, with 14 bases in between. The CDR3 has 16 residues. The germline CDR1 and CDR2 sequences are SGHNT and YYREEE (reference sequence). CDR3 nucleotide sequence: TGTGCCAGCAGCTTGGTTCAGGGGACGGGACAAGAGACCCAGTACTTC. Its translation is CASSLVQGTGQETQYF.

The chain uses TRBV5-1 and TRBJ2-7, with a tentative D call TRBD1 (5 bases). V gave up 6 bases and J gave up 4 bases, with 14 bases separating them. Per germline, CDR1 SGHRS and CDR2 YFSETQ. The length of the CDR3 is 13 residues. CDR3 sequence: CASNADQGYEQYF. The CDR3 DNA reads TGCGCCAGCAACGCCGACCAGGGTTACGAGCAGTACTTC.

V is TRBV11-2 and J is TRBJ1-6; 7 bases align to TRBD1. This CDR3 is 17 amino acids long. Germline lookup yields CDR1 SGHAT and CDR2 FQNNGV. Germline trimming cut 5 bases from V and 8 bases from J; bases unmatched to any gene: 15. This CDR3 is CASSLRDRSVFDSPLHF. The CDR3 nucleotides are TGTGCCAGCAGCCTACGGGACAGATCTGTGTTCGATTCACCCCTCCACTTT.

The rearrangement links TRBV19 to TRBJ2-3; D might be TRBD2 (5 bases). CDR1 and CDR2 (germline): LNHDA, SQIVND (reference sequence). Trimming removed 4 bases at V and 4 bases at J, with 9 bases between. The CDR3 has 13 amino acids. The CDR3 here is CASSTSAADTQYF. The CDR3 DNA reads TGTGCCAGTAGTACCTCAGCGGCAGATACGCAGTATTTT.

The V call is TRBV19, the J call TRBJ1-6, with 7 nucleotides matching TRBD1. The CDR3 has 16 amino acids. The trim removed 4 bases at V and 9 bases at J, leaving 12 bases unmatched. In germline, CDR1 is LNHDA, CDR2 SQIVND (reference sequence). As DNA, the CDR3 is TGTGCCAGTAGTAGGGGGACAGACCCCAGTGGTTCACCCCTCCACTTT. It specifies CASSRGTDPSGSPLHF.

This chain's CDR3 is CASTGAELANYGYTF. DNA of the CDR3: TGTGCCAGTACTGGGGCAGAATTAGCTAACTATGGCTACACCTTC. The V and J genes are TRBV19 and TRBJ1-2; weak D call: TRBD1 (5 bases). The CDR3 contains 15 residues. V lost 7 bases, J lost 0 bases, and 15 bases lay in between. CDR1 is LNHDA, CDR2 SQIVND, per germline (reference sequence).

V and J are TRBV18 and TRBJ2-3, with 11 bases matching TRBD2. With V trimmed by 2 bases and J by 2 bases, 6 bases remained unmatched. Germline CDR1 reads KGHSH; CDR2 reads LQKENI. The CDR3 extends over 17 amino acids. Here the CDR3 DNA reads TGTGCCAGCTCACCAGGGGTGACTAGCGGGATCACAGATACGCAGTATTTT. Protein sequence: CASSPGVTSGITDTQYF.

This rearrangement joins TRBV6-4 to TRBJ2-3; 8 bases fit TRBD2. V lost 2 bases and J lost 4; bases outside the gene matches: 8. Germline V gives CDR1 MRHNA, CDR2 SNTAGT. The CDR3 totals 16 residues. CDR3 DNA sequence: TGTGCCAGCAGTGACCGTCCACGGGGGGGCGCAGATACGCAGTATTTT. It is translated as CASSDRPRGGADTQYF.

This clone was seen a single time. The chain recombines TRBV18 with TRBJ2-3; D perhaps matches TRBD1 (5 bases). The germline gives CDR1 KGHSH, CDR2 LQKENI. The germline V and J ends were trimmed by 3 bases and 8 bases, with 12 bases remaining between them. The length of the CDR3 is 13 residues. The CDR3 spells CASSPGGAATQYF. DNA of the CDR3: TGTGCCAGCTCACCGGGTGGGGCAGCTACGCAGTATTTT.

This clone turned up a few times. This chain uses TRBV6-5 with TRBJ1-1, with D possibly TRBD1 on 6 matching bases. This CDR3 spans 13 amino acids. CDR1 is MNHEY, CDR2 SVGAGI, per germline. V gave up 2 bases and J gave up 6 bases, with 10 bases separating them. The CDR3 protein is CASSYAGASEAFF. The CDR3 DNA reads as TGTGCCAGCAGTTACGCAGGGGCTTCTGAAGCTTTCTTT.

The chain employs TRBV9 and TRBJ2-5; 10 bases align to TRBD2. With 4 bases clipped from V and 4 bases from J, the junction kept 7 bases outside the gene matches. The CDR3 runs to 15 residues. CDR1 and CDR2 (germline): SGDLS, YYNGEE. Here the CDR3 reads CASSLALAGGETQYF. DNA for the CDR3: TGTGCCAGCAGCTTGGCCTTAGCGGGGGGAGAGACCCAGTACTTC.

The rearrangement links TRBV5-1 to TRBJ2-3, with a tentative D call TRBD2 (6 bases). The germline V and J ends were trimmed by 1 base and 5 bases, with 11 bases remaining between them. The CDR3 contains 14 residues. Germline assignment: CDR1 SGHRS and CDR2 YFSETQ. The CDR3 protein is CASSLNGEVDTQYF. In DNA, the CDR3 is TGCGCCAGCAGCTTGAACGGGGAGGTAGATACGCAGTATTTT.

This rearrangement joins TRBV29-1 to TRBJ2-5; 7 nucleotides agree with TRBD1. This CDR3 comprises 14 residues. Trimming removed 3 bases from V and 2 bases from J; junction bases left unmatched: 6. The germline V gene encodes CDR1 SQVTM and CDR2 ANQGSEA. CDR3 DNA sequence: TGCAGCGTTGACACCCTGACAGGGCAAGAGACCCAGTACTTC. Its protein is CSVDTLTGQETQYF.

The gene calls are TRBV27 and TRBJ2-7; TRBD1 is a possible D gene (5 bases). The CDR3 is 12 residues long. Germline V gene lookup returns CDR1 MNHEY and CDR2 SMNVEV (reference sequence). The V end lost 7 bases, the J end lost 3 bases, and 10 bases lay between the germline ends. In DNA, the CDR3 is TGTGCCAGCAAAACAGGAAACTACGAGCAGTACTTC. Amino acids: CASKTGNYEQYF.

V is TRBV29-1 and J is TRBJ2-1; 12 bases align to TRBD1. The CDR3 covers 14 residues. Per the germline V gene, CDR1 is SQVTM and CDR2 is ANQGSEA. V dropped 3 bases and J dropped 9; count of bases not matched to a gene: 6. The CDR3: CSVERDRGPGEQFF. CDR3 nucleotides: TGCAGCGTTGAGCGGGACAGGGGGCCGGGTGAGCAGTTCTTC.

This chain joins TRBV6-1 and TRBJ1-3, with no clear D. V lost 1 base, J lost 7 bases, and 8 bases lay in between. The CDR3 contains 13 residues. In germline, CDR1 is MNHNS, CDR2 SASEGT. The CDR3 sequence: CASSEGQVNTIYF. The CDR3 DNA reads TGTGCCAGCAGTGAAGGGCAGGTCAACACCATATATTTT.

Only one count was recorded for this clone. The chain has TRBV7-2 and TRBJ2-7; 7 bases map to TRBD1. This CDR3 spans 13 amino acids. Germline CDR1 is SGHTA and CDR2 is FQGNSA. The V segment lost 6 bases and the J segment 3 bases; nucleotides outside the gene matches: 5. CDR3 amino acids: CASRKGQLYEQYF. The CDR3 DNA is TGTGCCAGCAGAAAGGGACAGCTCTACGAGCAGTACTTC.

V and J are TRBV9 and TRBJ2-1; weak D call: TRBD2 (7 bases). Trimming pared 0 bases from V and 6 bases from J, leaving 13 bases between. This CDR3 contains 15 residues. Germline V gives CDR1 SGDLS, CDR2 YYNGEE. CDR3 sequence reads: CASSVDGGGSNEQFF. CDR3 sequence (DNA): TGTGCCAGCAGCGTAGATGGGGGGGGCTCCAATGAGCAGTTCTTC.